The 12 T cell receptor beta chains in this list originate from one sample, sequenced in a study of T cell repertoires in ileal Crohn's disease. Sequencing used immunoSEQ multiplex PCR; TCRdb keeps in-frame clones, though not all of them. This table holds about 1,900 clones, around four fifths found once. What was sequenced was ileal tissue. These receptors were taken from an adult with Crohn's disease.

J is TRBJ2-2 and V is TRBV7-3; no definite D call. V was pared by 6 bases and J by 2 bases, with 7 bases between. There are 13 residues in the CDR3. The germline CDR1 and CDR2 sequences are SGHTA and FQGTGA. CDR3 loop: CASRSDNTGELFF. The CDR3 DNA sequence: TGTGCCAGCAGGTCAGATAACACCGGGGAGCTGTTTTTT.

The chain employs TRBV6-5 and TRBJ1-4, with D possibly TRBD1 on 5 matching bases. Germline V gene sequence: CDR1 MNHEY, CDR2 SVGAGI. The CDR3 has 14 amino acids. V was cut by 0 bases and J by 8 bases, with 10 bases left in between. The CDR3: CASSYSQDTEKLFF. DNA for the CDR3: TGTGCCAGCAGTTACTCTCAGGACACCGAAAAACTGTTTTTT.

This clone has more than one count but fewer than ten. V usage is TRBV28 and J usage is TRBJ1-2, with a tentative D call TRBD1 (5 bases). V lost 6 bases, J lost 8 bases, and 19 bases lay in between. Looked up from germline, CDR1 is MDHEN and CDR2 is SYDVKM. The CDR3 is 14 residues long. The CDR3 loop reads CASSPEGRWGGYTF. CDR3 coding DNA: TGTGCCAGCAGCCCAGAGGGGAGGTGGGGGGGCTACACCTTC.

The chain combines TRBV5-1 with TRBJ2-3; 9 bases agree with TRBD2. The germline V gene has CDR1 SGHRS and CDR2 YFSETQ. The length of the CDR3 is 14 residues. Trimming removed 4 bases from V and 5 bases from J; junction bases left unmatched: 5. The CDR3: CASSGLAGLDTQYF. Written as DNA, the CDR3 is TGCGCCAGCAGCGGGCTAGCGGGGCTAGATACGCAGTATTTT.

This chain connects TRBV11-2 to TRBJ2-5, with TRBD2 identical over 10 bases. CDR1 SGHAT and CDR2 FQNNGV come from the germline V gene. V shed 6 bases, J shed 2 bases, and the junction held 3 bases outside the gene matches. CDR3 length equals 14 residues. This chain's CDR3 is CASRAGGGQETQYF. The CDR3, as DNA: TGTGCCAGCAGAGCGGGGGGGGGACAAGAGACCCAGTACTTC.

This clone was detected once. The chain couples TRBV5-1 to TRBJ2-5; 9 positions agree with TRBD2. Germline values: CDR1 SGHRS, CDR2 YFSETQ. Unmatched junction bases numbered 11, after V lost 4 bases and J lost 1 base. There are 17 residues in the CDR3. The CDR3 bases are TGCGCCAGCAGCCCTACGCGCAGCGGGGGGACCCAAGAGACCCAGTACTTC. As protein: CASSPTRSGGTQETQYF.

This clone was detected a few times. The rearrangement uses TRBV6-5 and TRBJ2-5; D remains ambiguous. The assigned J gene may be wrong: the sequence end matches TRBJ2-7 better. In germline, CDR1 is MNHEY, CDR2 SVGAGI. This CDR3 region has 13 residues. The CDR3 sequence: CASSPHPSYEQYF. DNA of the CDR3: TGTGCCAGCAGTCCCCATCCCTCCTACGAGCAGTACTTC.

This clone has a handful of counts. The chain links TRBV10-3 to TRBJ1-4; D is possibly TRBD1 (6 bases). This CDR3 contains 14 residues. Germline V gene sequence: CDR1 ENHRY, CDR2 SYGVKD. Trimming removed 6 bases from V and 7 bases from J, with 15 bases in between. CDR3 nucleotides: TGTGCCATCAGACCGGACAGCGAGGCTGAAAAACTGTTTTTT. Amino acid sequence: CAIRPDSEAEKLFF.

This chain uses TRBV10-1 with TRBJ2-4; TRBD2 might be the D (6 bases). Trimming left V 4 bases short and J 7 bases short, with 17 bases between. Germline V gene data show CDR1 as WNHNN and CDR2 as SYGVQD (reference sequence). This CDR3 has 15 amino acids. CDR3 sequence: CASSGRDQSGNIQYF. The CDR3 nucleotides are TGCGCCAGCAGTGGTCGGGACCAAAGCGGGAACATTCAGTACTTC.

This clone came up once. The gene calls are TRBV10-2 and TRBJ2-5; 8 nucleotides agree with TRBD2. The junction had 12 bases not matched to a gene; V was cut back by 8 bases and J by 4 bases. Germline CDR1 is WSHSY and CDR2 is SAAADI. The CDR3 totals 15 residues. CDR3 protein: CASSSTSGKRETQYF. The CDR3 DNA reads TGCGCCAGCTCCAGTACTAGCGGAAAAAGAGAGACCCAGTACTTC.

This clone occurred once. The chain uses TRBV11-2 and TRBJ2-5; TRBD2 matches at 7 bases. The J call may be mistaken, given a closer DNA end match to TRBJ2-7. Germline loops: CDR1 SGHAT, CDR2 FQNNGV. The CDR3 spans 19 residues. The CDR3 DNA reads as TGTGCCAGCAGCTTAGTTGGGGGGGACCAGCGCCCAGTTAGGCACGAGCAGTACTTC. Protein: CASSLVGGDQRPVRHEQYF.

With respect to this clone: Other DNA sequences from this sample encode an identical CDR3 as well. The genes are TRBV6-5 and TRBJ1-2; TRBD1 aligns across 7 bases. Unmatched junction bases numbered 4, after V lost 2 bases and J lost 7 bases. CDR1 MNHEY and CDR2 SVGAGI come from the germline V gene. This CDR3 is built from 13 residues. CDR3 sequence reads: CASSYEGGSGYTF. The CDR3 DNA reads TGTGCCAGCAGTTACGAAGGGGGCTCTGGCTACACCTTC.